Listed below are T cell receptor beta chains from one sample, sequenced in a study of blood T cell repertoires in COVID-19. Profiling relied on immunoSEQ multiplex PCR, and the TCRdb table lists in-frame clones only, not all of them. Among some 150,000 clones, more than 65% were seen once, and the ten largest hold more than 5.5%. Specimen: peripheral blood. These receptors all stem from a woman in her forties or fifties in a cohort sampled during active or convalescent COVID-19. The CDR3 runs from the conserved cysteine through the conserved F or W. The D gene is left open where the match is weak. Clone size, where shown, is once, few, many, or a class for clones that have expanded.

j_call clone_size v_call d_call cdr3_length cdr3_aa cdr3_nt
TRBJ2-7 - TRBV18 - 14 CASSPLDNTYEQYF TGTGCCAGCTCACCATTGGACAACACCTACGAGCAGTACTTC
TRBJ1-6 - TRBV27 - 16 CASSYDPTGKNSPLHF TGTGCCAGCAGTTACGACCCTACAGGGAAGAATTCACCCCTCCACTTT
TRBJ1-4 - TRBV19 TRBD1 14 CASSPGQGAEKLFF TGTGCCAGTAGTCCCGGACAGGGAGCCGAAAAACTGTTTTTT
TRBJ2-4 few TRBV10-2 TRBD1 15 CASSEDRGWLNIQYF TGCGCCAGCAGCGAGGACAGGGGATGGCTAAACATTCAGTACTTC
TRBJ2-7 - TRBV19 TRBD2 15 CASSVQRGLLSEQYF TGTGCCAGTAGTGTGCAGCGGGGTTTGCTGTCCGAGCAGTACTTC
TRBJ1-6 - TRBV19 - 14 CASTYRADNSPLHF TGTGCCAGTACTTACAGGGCGGATAATTCACCCCTCCACTTT
TRBJ1-1 once TRBV6-2/TRBV6-3 - 14 CASSPQVLGTEAFF TGTGCCAGCAGCCCACAGGTCCTTGGCACTGAAGCTTTCTTT
TRBJ1-4 - TRBV11-2 - 15 CASSLDQAGSEKLFF TGTGCCAGCAGCTTAGATCAGGCAGGGTCTGAAAAACTGTTTTTT
TRBJ1-1 - TRBV6-6 - 13 CASSHTGITEAFF TGTGCCAGCAGCCACACAGGGATCACTGAAGCTTTCTTT
TRBJ2-4 - TRBV11-2 - 11 CASRVGNIQYF TGTGCCAGCAGGGTCGGAAACATTCAGTACTTC
TRBJ1-2 once TRBV6-5 - 15 CASSYSHRVGYGYTF TGTGCCAGCAGTTACTCGCACAGGGTGGGCTATGGCTACACCTTC
TRBJ2-7 - TRBV9 - 14 CASSVSQGSYEQYF TGTGCCAGCAGCGTCTCTCAGGGCTCCTACGAGCAGTACTTC
TRBJ2-7 once TRBV5-1 TRBD2 17 CASSLGPLAGSSYEQYF TGCGCCAGCAGCTTGGGGCCGCTAGCGGGGAGCTCCTACGAGCAGTACTTC
TRBJ1-4 - TRBV2 TRBD1 12 CASNRGGEKLFF TGTGCCAGCAACAGGGGCGGTGAAAAACTGTTTTTT
TRBJ2-7 few TRBV30 - 14 CAWRAAGKSYEQYF TGTGCCTGGAGGGCCGCAGGTAAATCCTACGAGCAGTACTTC
TRBJ1-2 once TRBV5-4 - 16 CASSRGGQSNFYGYTF TGTGCCAGCAGCCGCGGAGGGCAATCTAACTTCTATGGCTACACCTTC
TRBJ2-2 once TRBV19 TRBD1 16 CASSIRQGVFHGELFF TGTGCCAGTAGTATACGACAGGGGGTGTTTCACGGGGAGCTGTTTTTT
TRBJ1-4 - TRBV10-3 TRBD1 14 CAISPGTGNEKLFF TGTGCCATCAGCCCCGGGACAGGGAATGAAAAACTGTTTTTT
TRBJ2-7 many TRBV6-5 TRBD1 15 CASSSPGQTYYEQYF TGTGCCAGCAGTTCGCCGGGACAGACATACTACGAGCAGTACTTC
TRBJ1-2 - TRBV7-2 - 14 CASSLAIGVDGYTF TGTGCCAGCAGCTTAGCGATCGGAGTGGATGGCTACACCTTC
TRBJ1-2 - TRBV7-9 TRBD1 12 CASSWDRAGYTF TGTGCCAGCAGCTGGGACAGGGCTGGCTACACCTTC
TRBJ1-5 once TRBV24-1 TRBD1 16 CATSESGTGYNQPQHF TGTGCCACCAGTGAGTCCGGGACAGGGTACAATCAGCCCCAGCATTTT
TRBJ1-2 few TRBV7-6 TRBD1 15 CASSPGTGGRWGYTF TGTGCCAGCAGCCCCGGGACAGGGGGCCGTTGGGGCTACACCTTC
TRBJ1-2 - TRBV3-1/TRBV3-2 - 13 CASSHRGGYGYTF TGTGCCAGCAGCCACAGGGGTGGCTATGGCTACACCTTC
TRBJ2-7 few TRBV7-2 TRBD2 15 CASSQAGAGKNEQYF TGTGCCAGCAGCCAAGCGGGGGCAGGGAAAAACGAGCAGTACTTC
TRBJ1-3 - TRBV19 TRBD1 14 CASEGWTGKGTIYF TGTGCCAGCGAGGGTTGGACAGGGAAGGGCACCATATATTTT
TRBJ2-1 - TRBV18 - 16 CASSPLRTFSRNEQFF TGTGCCAGCTCACCCTTAAGGACTTTTTCCCGAAATGAGCAGTTCTTC
TRBJ2-1 - TRBV10-3 TRBD2 15 CAISESIAGGHEQFF TGTGCCATCAGTGAGTCGATAGCGGGGGGACATGAGCAGTTCTTC
TRBJ2-1 - TRBV10-3 TRBD1 15 CAISESAGGVDEQFF TGTGCCATCAGTGAGTCGGCAGGGGGCGTCGATGAGCAGTTCTTC
TRBJ1-5 - TRBV6-4 TRBD1 13 CASRTQGPQPQHF TGTGCCAGCAGAACACAGGGGCCTCAGCCCCAGCATTTT
TRBJ1-1 - TRBV23-1 - 10 CAMYNTEAFF TGCGCCATGTATAACACTGAAGCTTTCTTT
TRBJ1-1 - TRBV7-8 TRBD1 18 CASSLEWTGSKMNTEAFF TGTGCCAGCAGCTTAGAATGGACAGGGTCCAAGATGAACACTGAAGCTTTCTTT
TRBJ1-2 - TRBV5-1 - 18 CASSPPGQGPLFDYGYTF TGCGCCAGCAGCCCCCCCGGGCAGGGGCCCCTTTTTGACTATGGCTACACCTTC
TRBJ1-2 - TRBV7-9 - 14 CASSLVQANYGYTF TGTGCCAGCAGCTTAGTCCAGGCTAACTATGGCTACACCTTC
TRBJ1-2 - TRBV5-8 TRBD1 16 CASSYSGTGGRGGYTF TGTGCCAGCAGCTATTCTGGGACAGGGGGTCGGGGTGGCTACACCTTC
TRBJ2-3 - TRBV2 - 13 CASRQDRTDTQYF TGTGCCAGCAGACAGGACCGCACAGATACGCAGTATTTT
TRBJ2-1 - TRBV12-5 - 13 CASGSTVLHEQFF TGTGCTAGTGGTTCAACAGTGTTACATGAGCAGTTCTTC
TRBJ2-5 - TRBV12-5 TRBD2 16 CASGLIGTSRQEIQYF TGTGCTAGTGGTTTGATTGGGACTAGTCGACAAGAGATCCAGTACTTC
TRBJ2-2 - TRBV6-1 - 14 CASSESGDTGELFF TGTGCCAGCAGTGAATCAGGGGACACCGGGGAGCTGTTTTTT
TRBJ1-3 - TRBV15 TRBD1 15 CATSRETGPGNTIYF TGTGCCACCAGCAGAGAGACAGGGCCTGGAAACACCATATATTTT
TRBJ1-5 - TRBV30 - 15 CAWSTSPGVGQPQHF TGTGCCTGGAGTACCAGCCCAGGGGTTGGGCAGCCCCAGCATTTT
TRBJ2-1 - TRBV11-2 TRBD1 14 CASTVTGIYNEQFF TGTGCCAGCACCGTGACAGGGATCTACAATGAGCAGTTCTTC
TRBJ1-1 - TRBV5-6 - 13 CASSLTTGGEAFF TGTGCCAGCAGCCTGACGACAGGAGGTGAAGCTTTCTTT
TRBJ2-7 once TRBV6-5 - 15 CASSPQADARYEQYF TGTGCCAGCAGTCCTCAAGCGGATGCTCGCTACGAGCAGTACTTC
TRBJ2-1 - TRBV18 - 17 CASSPNFDSIAGNEQFF TGTGCCAGCTCACCGAACTTTGACTCGATTGCCGGCAATGAGCAGTTCTTC
TRBJ1-6 - TRBV14 - 12 CASSRRYSPLHF TGTGCCAGCAGCCGCAGGTATTCACCCCTCCACTTT
TRBJ1-4 - TRBV4-1 TRBD1 14 CASSPGQGIEKLFF TGCGCCAGCAGCCCGGGACAGGGAATTGAAAAACTGTTTTTT
TRBJ1-2 - TRBV24-1 - 14 CATSDAGRGYGYTF TGTGCCACCAGTGATGCGGGGCGCGGCTATGGCTACACCTTC
TRBJ1-2 - TRBV18 - 18 CASSPVSVTGNEGYGYTF TGTGCCAGCTCACCCGTCTCTGTCACAGGGAACGAGGGCTATGGCTACACCTTC
TRBJ2-5 - TRBV5-1 - 13 CASSLGGGETQYF TGCGCCAGCAGTCTGGGTGGGGGGGAGACCCAGTACTTC
TRBJ1-2 - TRBV6-5 - 16 CASSYRPGGVIYGYTF TGTGCCAGCAGTTACCGACCGGGGGGGGTTATCTATGGCTACACCTTC